This entry lists 12 T cell receptor beta chains sequenced from one sample in a study of cytomegalovirus exposure and HLA in healthy donors. The study ran its PCR with 60 Vbeta and 13 Jbeta primers. The table came from immunoSEQ multiplex PCR; TCRdb's copy has only in-frame clones and leaves some out. The sample yields 110,000 to 150,000 clones, approximately 80% seen once. Specimen: PBMCs. These receptor sequences come from a male donor in good health and CMV-seronegative.

This clone was seen only a few times. The chain couples TRBV5-1 to TRBJ2-2; D not resolved. Trimming cost V 4 bases and J 6 bases, with 13 bases left between them. The CDR3 spans 14 residues. Germline CDR1 reads SGHRS; CDR2 reads YFSETQ. DNA of the CDR3: TGCGCCAGCAGCGTGAGCGTGGAGCCCGGGGAGCTGTTTTTT. Its translation is CASSVSVEPGELFF.

This clone was recorded only once. The CDR3 loop is CASSLSGGAGLNEQFF. The CDR3 bases are TGTGCCAGCAGTTTATCCGGAGGCGCGGGACTCAATGAGCAGTTCTTC. The chain joins TRBV27 to TRBJ2-1; D perhaps matches TRBD2 (6 bases). CDR3 size: 16 residues. V was pared by 0 bases and J by 6 bases, with 15 bases between. The germline V gene encodes CDR1 MNHEY and CDR2 SMNVEV (reference sequence).

For the CDR3, the DNA is TGTGCCAGCAGCGCCTGGGGCGTAGGACAGCCCCAGCATTTT. As protein: CASSAWGVGQPQHF. The chain uses TRBV9 and TRBJ1-5; D is perhaps TRBD1 (5 bases). V lost 3 bases to trimming and J lost 7 bases, with 14 bases between them. CDR3 length equals 14 residues. Germline lookup yields CDR1 SGDLS and CDR2 YYNGEE.

CDR3 amino acids: CASSQGDRVNGETQYF. The CDR3 region has the DNA TGCGCCAGCAGCCAAGGGGACAGGGTGAACGGGGAGACCCAGTACTTC. The chain recombines TRBV4-1 with TRBJ2-5, with 9 bases that match TRBD1. Germline values: CDR1 MGHRA, CDR2 YSYEKL. The CDR3 is 16 residues long. The V gene end was trimmed by 1 base and the J gene end by 5 bases; junction bases not matched to a gene: 8.

There are a few counts of this clone. The chain combines TRBV9 with TRBJ2-1, with 9 bases fitting TRBD2. The V and J ends lost 6 bases and 6 bases, in that order; junction bases with no gene match: 7. CDR1 is SGDLS, CDR2 YYNGEE, per germline. This CDR3 has 14 amino acids. CDR3 amino acids: CASTSGAPSNEQFF. The DNA of the CDR3 is TGTGCCAGCACTAGCGGGGCTCCCTCCAATGAGCAGTTCTTC.

The table lists this clone with a count of one. The chain recombines TRBV5-4 with TRBJ2-1, with 10 bases aligning to TRBD2. CDR1 is SGHNT and CDR2 is YYREEE in the germline V gene (reference sequence). The CDR3 loop spans 17 amino acids. J lost 0 bases, V lost 0 bases, and 3 bases had no gene match. CDR3 in amino acids: CASSLGSSGSSYNEQFF. Here the CDR3 DNA reads TGTGCCAGCAGCTTGGGGTCTAGCGGGAGCTCCTACAATGAGCAGTTCTTC.

This chain uses TRBV7-9 with TRBJ1-6; D is unclear. The CDR3 sequence is 14 residues long. CDR1 is SEHNR and CDR2 is FQNEAQ in the germline V gene (reference sequence). Trimming shortened V by 4 bases and J by 6 bases, and 10 bases separated the two germline ends. The CDR3 spells CASSSQYTNSPLHF. CDR3 in DNA: TGTGCCAGCAGCTCACAATATACTAATTCACCCCTCCACTTT.

The V call is TRBV2, the J call TRBJ2-3; 7 nucleotides align to TRBD2. Germline V gives CDR1 SNHLY, CDR2 FYNNEI. This CDR3 has 15 amino acids. Unmatched junction bases numbered 7, after V lost 7 bases and J lost 0 bases. The CDR3 sequence: CASTAAGISTDTQYF. CDR3 nucleotide sequence: TGTGCCAGCACCGCAGCGGGGATTAGCACAGATACGCAGTATTTT.

This clone showed up just a few times. CDR3 nucleotides: TGTGCCAGCAGTTTAGGGACAGGGGGCGATGGCTACACCTTC. Its protein is CASSLGTGGDGYTF. The chain has TRBV27 and TRBJ1-2, with 12 bases aligning to TRBD1. This CDR3 is built from 14 residues. The V segment lost 2 bases and the J segment 6 bases; nucleotides outside the gene matches: 1. In germline, CDR1 is MNHEY, CDR2 SMNVEV (reference sequence).

The genes are TRBV5-5 and TRBJ1-5, with D uncertain. Per the germline V gene, CDR1 is SGHKS and CDR2 is YYEKEE (reference sequence). The germline V and J ends were trimmed by 2 bases and 5 bases, with 5 bases remaining between them. The CDR3 runs 12 residues. Here the CDR3 DNA reads TGTGCCAGCAGCTTTAGAGATCAGCCCCAGCATTTT. Translated, it gives CASSFRDQPQHF.

The chain carries TRBV10-3 and TRBJ1-1; the D gene is possibly TRBD1 (5 bases). Germline CDR1 and CDR2: ENHRY and SYGVKD. V was pared by 7 bases and J by 0 bases, with 9 bases between. The CDR3 consists of 13 residues. CDR3 coding DNA: TGTGCCATCACGGGGGTGCTGAACACTGAAGCTTTCTTT. This encodes CAITGVLNTEAFF.

This chain links TRBV18 with TRBJ2-2, with D tentatively TRBD2 (6 bases). The CDR3 length is 17 residues. Trimming removed 6 bases from V and 5 bases from J, with 22 bases in between. Germline V gives CDR1 KGHSH, CDR2 LQKENI. The CDR3, as DNA: TGTGCCAGCTCTTTCCGGGACTCGATGTTCGGTACCGGGGAGCTGTTTTTT. This sequence encodes CASSFRDSMFGTGELFF.